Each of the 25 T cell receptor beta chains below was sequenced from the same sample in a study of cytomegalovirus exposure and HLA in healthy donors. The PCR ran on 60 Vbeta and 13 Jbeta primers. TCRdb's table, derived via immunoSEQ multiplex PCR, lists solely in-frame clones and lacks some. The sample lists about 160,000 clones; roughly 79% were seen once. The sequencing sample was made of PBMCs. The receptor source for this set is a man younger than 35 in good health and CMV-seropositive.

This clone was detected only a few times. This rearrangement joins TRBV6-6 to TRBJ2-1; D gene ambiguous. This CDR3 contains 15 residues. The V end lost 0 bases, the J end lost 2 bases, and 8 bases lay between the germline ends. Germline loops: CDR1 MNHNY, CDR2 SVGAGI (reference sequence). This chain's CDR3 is CASSYSPSPYNEQFF. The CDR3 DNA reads TGTGCCAGCAGTTACTCCCCTAGTCCCTACAATGAGCAGTTCTTC.

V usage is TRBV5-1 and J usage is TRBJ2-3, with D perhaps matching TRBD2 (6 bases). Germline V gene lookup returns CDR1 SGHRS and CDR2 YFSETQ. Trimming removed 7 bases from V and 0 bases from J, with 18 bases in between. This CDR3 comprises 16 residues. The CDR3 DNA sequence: TGCGCCAGCGGGCTAGTGGGGGGAGTAAGCACAGATACGCAGTATTTT. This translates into CASGLVGGVSTDTQYF.

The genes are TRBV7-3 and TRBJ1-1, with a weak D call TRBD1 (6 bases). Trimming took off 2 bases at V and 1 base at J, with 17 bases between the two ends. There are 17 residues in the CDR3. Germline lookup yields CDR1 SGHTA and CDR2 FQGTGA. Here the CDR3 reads CASSLAPRSGENTEAFF. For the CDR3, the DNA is TGTGCCAGCAGCTTAGCCCCTCGATCAGGGGAGAACACTGAAGCTTTCTTT.

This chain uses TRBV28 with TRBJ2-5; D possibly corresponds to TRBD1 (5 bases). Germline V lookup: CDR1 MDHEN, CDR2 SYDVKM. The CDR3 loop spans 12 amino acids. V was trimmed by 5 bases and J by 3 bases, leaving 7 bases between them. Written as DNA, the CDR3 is TGTGCCAGCAGTGGCAGGGAAGAGACCCAGTACTTC. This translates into CASSGREETQYF.

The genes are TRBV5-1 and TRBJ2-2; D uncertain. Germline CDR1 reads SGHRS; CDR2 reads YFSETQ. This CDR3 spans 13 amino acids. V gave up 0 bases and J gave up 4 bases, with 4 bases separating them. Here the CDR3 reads CASSLAVTGELFF. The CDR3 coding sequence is TGCGCCAGCAGCTTGGCAGTCACCGGGGAGCTGTTTTTT.

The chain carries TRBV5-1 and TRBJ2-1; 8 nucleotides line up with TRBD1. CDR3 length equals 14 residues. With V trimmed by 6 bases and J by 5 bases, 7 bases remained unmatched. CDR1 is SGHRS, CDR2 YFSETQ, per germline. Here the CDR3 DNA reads TGCGCCAGCACGTACGGACAGGGTCACAATGAGCAGTTCTTC. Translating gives CASTYGQGHNEQFF.

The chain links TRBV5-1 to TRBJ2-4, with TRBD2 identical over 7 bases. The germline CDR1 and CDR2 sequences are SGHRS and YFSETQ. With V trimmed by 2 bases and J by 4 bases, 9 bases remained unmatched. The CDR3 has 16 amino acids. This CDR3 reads CASSFGAGESKNIQYF. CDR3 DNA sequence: TGCGCCAGCAGCTTTGGGGCGGGAGAATCTAAAAACATTCAGTACTTC.

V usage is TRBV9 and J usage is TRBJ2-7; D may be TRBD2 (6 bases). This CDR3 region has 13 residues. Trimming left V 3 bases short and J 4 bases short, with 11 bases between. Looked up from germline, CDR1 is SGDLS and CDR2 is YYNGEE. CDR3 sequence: CASSARGGYEQYF. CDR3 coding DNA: TGTGCCAGCAGCGCGAGGGGAGGTTACGAGCAGTACTTC.

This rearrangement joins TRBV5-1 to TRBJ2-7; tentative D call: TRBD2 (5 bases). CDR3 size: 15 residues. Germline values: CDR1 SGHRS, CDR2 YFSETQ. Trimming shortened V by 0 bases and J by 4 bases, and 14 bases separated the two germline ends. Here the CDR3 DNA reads TGCGCCAGCAGCTTGGGCCCCGAAGGAGGTTACGAGCAGTACTTC. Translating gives CASSLGPEGGYEQYF.

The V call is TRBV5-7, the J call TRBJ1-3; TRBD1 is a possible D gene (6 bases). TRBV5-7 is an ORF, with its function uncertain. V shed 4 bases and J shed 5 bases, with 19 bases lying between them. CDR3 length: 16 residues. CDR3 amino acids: CASSAPSRGWRNTIYF. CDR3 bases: TGTGCCAGCAGCGCCCCGAGCAGGGGATGGAGAAACACCATATATTTT.

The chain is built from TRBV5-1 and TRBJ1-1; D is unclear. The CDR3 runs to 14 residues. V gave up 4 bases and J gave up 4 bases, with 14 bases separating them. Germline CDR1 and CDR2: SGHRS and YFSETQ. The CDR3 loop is CASSLRGEGTEAFF. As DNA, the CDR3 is TGCGCCAGCAGCCTGCGTGGGGAGGGCACTGAAGCTTTCTTT.

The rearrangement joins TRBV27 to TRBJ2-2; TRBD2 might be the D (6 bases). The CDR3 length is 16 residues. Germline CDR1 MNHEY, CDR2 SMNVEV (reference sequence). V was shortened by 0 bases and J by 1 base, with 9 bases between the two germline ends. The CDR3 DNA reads TGTGCCAGCAGTTTATCTTGGGGGGAGAACACCGGGGAGCTGTTTTTT. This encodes CASSLSWGENTGELFF.

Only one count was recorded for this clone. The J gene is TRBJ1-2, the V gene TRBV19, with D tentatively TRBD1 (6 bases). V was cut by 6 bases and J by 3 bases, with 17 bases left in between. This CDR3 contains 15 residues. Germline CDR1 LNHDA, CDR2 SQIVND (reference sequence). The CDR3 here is CASRRTQGSDYGYTF. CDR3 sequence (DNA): TGTGCCAGTAGGCGCACACAGGGATCGGACTATGGCTACACCTTC.

The CDR3 DNA follows: TGTGCCAGCGCTTACAGGGGGTCTTCTGGAAACACCATATATTTT. It encodes CASAYRGSSGNTIYF. This chain joins TRBV19 and TRBJ1-3, with 8 bases lining up with TRBD1. V shed 9 bases and J 1 base; nucleotides not matched to a gene: 8. Germline CDR1 is LNHDA and CDR2 is SQIVND (reference sequence). The CDR3 sequence is 15 residues long.

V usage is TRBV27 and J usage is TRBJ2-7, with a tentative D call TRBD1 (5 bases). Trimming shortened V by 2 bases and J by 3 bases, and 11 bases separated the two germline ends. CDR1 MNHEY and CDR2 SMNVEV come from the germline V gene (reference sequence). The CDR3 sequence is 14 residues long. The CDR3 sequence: CASSLKKTGYEQYF. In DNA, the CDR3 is TGTGCCAGCAGTTTAAAGAAAACAGGCTACGAGCAGTACTTC.

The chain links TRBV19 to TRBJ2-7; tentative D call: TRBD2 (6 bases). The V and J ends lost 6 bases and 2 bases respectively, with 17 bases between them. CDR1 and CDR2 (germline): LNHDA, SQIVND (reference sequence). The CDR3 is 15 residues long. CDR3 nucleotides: TGTGCCAGTAGAGGCCGCGGGGCCTTTCCCTACGAGCAGTACTTC. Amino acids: CASRGRGAFPYEQYF.

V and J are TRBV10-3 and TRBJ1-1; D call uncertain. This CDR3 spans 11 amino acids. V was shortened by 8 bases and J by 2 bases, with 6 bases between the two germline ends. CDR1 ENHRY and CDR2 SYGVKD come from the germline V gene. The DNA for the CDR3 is TGTGCCATCCGAGTAAACACTGAAGCTTTCTTT. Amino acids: CAIRVNTEAFF.

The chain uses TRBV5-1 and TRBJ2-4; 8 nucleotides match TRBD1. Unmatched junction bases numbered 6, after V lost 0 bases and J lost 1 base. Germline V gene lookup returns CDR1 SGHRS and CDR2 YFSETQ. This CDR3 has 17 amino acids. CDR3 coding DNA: TGCGCCAGCAGCTTGGGGGGGACAGGTCTGGCCAAAAACATTCAGTACTTC. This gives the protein CASSLGGTGLAKNIQYF.

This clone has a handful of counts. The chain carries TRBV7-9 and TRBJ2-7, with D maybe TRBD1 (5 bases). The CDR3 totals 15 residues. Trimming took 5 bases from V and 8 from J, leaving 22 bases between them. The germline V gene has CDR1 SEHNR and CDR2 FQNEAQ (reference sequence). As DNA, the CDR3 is TGTGCCAGCAGCCCCCGGCAGGGCCCTTCCAAGCAGCAGTACTTC. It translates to CASSPRQGPSKQQYF.

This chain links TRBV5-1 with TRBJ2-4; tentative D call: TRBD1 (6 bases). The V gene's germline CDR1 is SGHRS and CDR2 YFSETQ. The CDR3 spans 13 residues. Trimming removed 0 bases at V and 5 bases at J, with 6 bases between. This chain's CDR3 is CASSLAGENIQYF. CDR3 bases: TGCGCCAGCAGCTTGGCAGGGGAAAACATTCAGTACTTC. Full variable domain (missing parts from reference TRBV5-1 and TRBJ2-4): KAGVTQTPRYLIKTRGQQVTLSCSPISGHRSVSWYQQTPGQGLQFLFEYFSETQRNKGNFPGRFSGRQFSNSRSEMNVSTLELGDSALYLCASSLAGENIQYFGAGTRLSVL.

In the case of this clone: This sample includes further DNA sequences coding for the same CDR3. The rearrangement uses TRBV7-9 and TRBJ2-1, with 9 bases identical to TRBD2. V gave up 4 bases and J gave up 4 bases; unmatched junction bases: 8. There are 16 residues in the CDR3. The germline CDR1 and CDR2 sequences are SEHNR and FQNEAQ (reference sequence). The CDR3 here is CASSSRASGTYNEQFF. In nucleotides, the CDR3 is TGTGCCAGCAGCTCTAGGGCTAGCGGGACGTACAATGAGCAGTTCTTC.

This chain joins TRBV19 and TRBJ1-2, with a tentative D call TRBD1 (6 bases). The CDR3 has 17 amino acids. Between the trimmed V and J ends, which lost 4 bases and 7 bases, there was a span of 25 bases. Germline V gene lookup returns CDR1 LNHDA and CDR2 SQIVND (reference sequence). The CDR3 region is CASSTLFKPIRGVGYTF. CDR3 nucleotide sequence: TGTGCCAGTAGTACGCTTTTTAAACCTATCAGGGGAGTTGGCTACACCTTC.

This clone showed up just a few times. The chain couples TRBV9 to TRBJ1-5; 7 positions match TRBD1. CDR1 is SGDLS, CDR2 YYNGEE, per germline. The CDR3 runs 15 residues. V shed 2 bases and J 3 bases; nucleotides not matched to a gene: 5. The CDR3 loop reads CASSVGTDHNQPQHF. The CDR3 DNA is TGTGCCAGCAGCGTCGGGACAGATCACAATCAGCCCCAGCATTTT.

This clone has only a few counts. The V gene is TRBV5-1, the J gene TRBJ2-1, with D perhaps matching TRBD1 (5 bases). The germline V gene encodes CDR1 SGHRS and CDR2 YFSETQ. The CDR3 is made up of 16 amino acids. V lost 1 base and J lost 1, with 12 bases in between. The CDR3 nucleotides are TGCGCCAGCAGCTTGCAGGGAAGACGGTCCTACAATGAGCAGTTCTTC. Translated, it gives CASSLQGRRSYNEQFF.

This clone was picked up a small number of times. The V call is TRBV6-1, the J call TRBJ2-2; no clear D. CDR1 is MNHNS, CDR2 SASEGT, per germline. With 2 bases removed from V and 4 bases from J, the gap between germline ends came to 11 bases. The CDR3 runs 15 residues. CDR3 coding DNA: TGTGCCAGCAGTGAACACGGGTCTGGCACCGGGGAGCTGTTTTTT. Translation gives CASSEHGSGTGELFF.